Presented here are 14 T cell receptor beta chains from one specimen sequenced in a study of blood T cell repertoires in COVID-19. This table comes from immunoSEQ multiplex PCR, and its TCRdb copy is limited to in-frame clones, with some not included. Seen here are around 170,000 clones, roughly 90% observed once, and the top ten hold approximately 2.9%. Sequenced input: peripheral blood. The receptors come from a man aged 55 to 70 with acute or convalescent COVID-19.

This clone turned up a few times. The chain is built from TRBV11-2 and TRBJ2-5; 7 nucleotides align to TRBD1. The CDR3 has 14 amino acids. The V and J ends lost 5 bases and 1 base, in that order; junction bases with no gene match: 4. CDR1 is SGHAT, CDR2 FQNNGV, per germline. CDR3 sequence (DNA): TGTGCCAGCAGCGCCGACAGGGCCCAAGAGACCCAGTACTTC. Protein product: CASSADRAQETQYF. The entire variable domain, with the rest obtained from reference TRBV11-2 and TRBJ2-5, is as follows: EAGVAQSPRYKIIEKRQSVAFWCNPISGHATLYWYQQILGQGPKLLIQFQNNGVVDDSQLPKDRFSAERLKGVDSTLKIQPAKLEDSAVYLCASSADRAQETQYFGPGTRLLVL.

The rearrangement links TRBV30 to TRBJ1-5, with 7 nucleotides matching TRBD1. Looked up from germline, CDR1 is GTSNPN and CDR2 is SVGIG (reference sequence). J was trimmed by 3 bases and V by 5 bases; bases with no gene match: 13. CDR3 length: 16 amino acids. The CDR3 region is CAWGSRDRGANQPQHF. For the CDR3, the DNA is TGTGCCTGGGGGTCCCGGGACAGAGGGGCCAATCAGCCCCAGCATTTT.

V usage is TRBV18 and J usage is TRBJ2-2, with D perhaps TRBD1 (5 bases). The CDR3 covers 15 residues. V lost 2 bases to trimming and J lost 7 bases, with 14 bases between them. Germline V gives CDR1 KGHSH, CDR2 LQKENI. For the CDR3, the DNA is TGTGCCAGCTCACCATACCAAGAGCAGGGCGGGGAGCTGTTTTTT. It specifies CASSPYQEQGGELFF.

The chain employs TRBV4-1 and TRBJ1-6; the D gene is possibly TRBD1 (6 bases). Germline V gene sequence: CDR1 MGHRA, CDR2 YSYEKL. V was pared by 0 bases and J by 5 bases, with 14 bases between. The CDR3 sequence is 17 residues long. The CDR3 loop reads CASSQEGGVGNNSPLHF. CDR3 nucleotides: TGCGCCAGCAGCCAAGAAGGGGGGGTCGGGAATAATTCACCCCTCCACTTT.

The DNA for the CDR3 is TGTGCCAGCAATCCGAGAGGGCTGATTTCACCCCTCCACTTT. Translation: CASNPRGLISPLHF. The chain is built from TRBV5-6 and TRBJ1-6; D gene ambiguous. The germline V gene has CDR1 SGHDT and CDR2 YYEEEE. CDR3 length: 14 amino acids. V was clipped by 6 bases and J by 9 bases, with 16 bases between them.

The CDR3 protein is CASSLAGTGNTEAFF. DNA for the CDR3: TGTGCCAGCAGCTTGGCAGGGACTGGAAACACTGAAGCTTTCTTT. The chain links TRBV5-8 to TRBJ1-1, with TRBD1 as a possible D gene (5 bases). V shed 0 bases and J shed 2 bases, with 11 bases lying between them. Germline V lookup: CDR1 SGHTS, CDR2 YDEGEE. The CDR3 covers 15 residues. The full variable domain, in which reference TRBV5-8 and TRBJ1-1 provide the parts outside the CDR3, is EAGVTQSPTHLIKTRGQQATLRCSPISGHTSVYWYQQALGLGLQFLLWYDEGEERNRGNFPPRFSGRQFPNYSSELNVNALELEDSALYLCASSLAGTGNTEAFFGQGTRLTVV.

The J gene is TRBJ1-1, the V gene TRBV19; D is ambiguous. Trimming shortened V by 6 bases and J by 4 bases, and 15 bases separated the two germline ends. CDR3 length: 14 amino acids. Per germline, CDR1 LNHDA and CDR2 SQIVND (reference sequence). CDR3 bases: TGTGCCAGTAGCCGCGGGTATGTGGGCACTGAAGCTTTCTTT. Translation: CASSRGYVGTEAFF. The whole variable domain, filled in from reference TRBV19 and TRBJ1-1, reads DGGITQSPKYLFRKEGQNVTLSCEQNLNHDAMYWYRQDPGQGLRLIYYSQIVNDFQKGDIAEGYSVSREKKESFPLTVTSAQKNPTAFYLCASSRGYVGTEAFFGQGTRLTVV.

V and J are TRBV3-1 (or the pseudogene TRBV3-2) and TRBJ1-1; D is uncertain. This CDR3 comprises 14 residues. Germline values: CDR1 LGHDT, CDR2 YNNKEL (reference sequence). V was clipped by 4 bases and J by 6 bases, with 15 bases between them. CDR3 nucleotides: TGTGCCAGCAGCCCCCGGAGAGCTCCCCCTGAAGCTTTCTTT. Translated, it gives CASSPRRAPPEAFF.

The chain uses TRBV18 and TRBJ1-2; 7 bases line up with TRBD1. This CDR3 contains 16 residues. J lost 2 bases, V lost 4 bases, and 10 bases had no gene match. Germline V gives CDR1 KGHSH, CDR2 LQKENI. CDR3 in amino acids: CASSQDRLSGNYGYTF. The DNA of the CDR3 is TGTGCCAGCTCACAGGACAGGCTATCAGGAAACTATGGCTACACCTTC.

This clone was counted a few times. Different DNA sequences within this sample yield the same CDR3. V usage is TRBV5-1 and J usage is TRBJ1-3, with a weak D call TRBD1 (5 bases). The ends were cut back, 2 bases at V and 1 base at J, with 7 bases in the middle. Germline V gene sequence: CDR1 SGHRS, CDR2 YFSETQ. This CDR3 is 14 amino acids long. CDR3 coding DNA: TGCGCCAGCAGCTTAAGGGGTTCTGGAAACACCATATATTTT. This gives the protein CASSLRGSGNTIYF.

The V gene is TRBV6-4, the J gene TRBJ2-2, with 8 nucleotides matching TRBD1. CDR3 length: 15 residues. With 3 bases clipped from V and 6 bases from J, the junction kept 6 bases outside the gene matches. Germline V gene sequence: CDR1 MRHNA, CDR2 SNTAGT. The CDR3 DNA reads TGTGCCAGCAGTGAGTCCCAGGGGGCTGCCGGGGAGCTGTTTTTT. Its protein is CASSESQGAAGELFF.

The chain links TRBV19 to TRBJ2-3; 7 positions agree with TRBD1. Unmatched junction bases numbered 7, after V lost 5 bases and J lost 5 bases. The CDR3 covers 14 residues. The germline V gene has CDR1 LNHDA and CDR2 SQIVND (reference sequence). The CDR3 nucleotides are TGTGCCAGTAGTTCCGGGACAGTACTAGATACGCAGTATTTT. Protein: CASSSGTVLDTQYF.

This chain joins TRBV3-1 (or the pseudogene TRBV3-2) and TRBJ2-7; 10 nucleotides match TRBD2. With V trimmed by 3 bases and J by 1 base, 6 bases remained unmatched. Germline-derived CDR1 and CDR2 are LGHDT and YNNKEL (reference sequence). The CDR3 runs to 16 residues. The CDR3 spells CASSHRLAGISYEQYF. Here the CDR3 DNA reads TGTGCCAGCAGCCACCGACTAGCGGGTATTTCCTACGAGCAGTACTTC.

The chain joins TRBV30 to TRBJ1-4; possibly TRBD1 for D (5 bases). Trimming removed 7 bases at V and 8 bases at J, with 20 bases between. Germline values: CDR1 GTSNPN, CDR2 SVGIG (reference sequence). The CDR3 length is 14 residues. CDR3 sequence (DNA): TGTGCCTATAACGCTAATGGGGCTGGGGAAAAACTGTTTTTT. Translating gives CAYNANGAGEKLFF.